Described below is a single T cell receptor beta chain sequence and its context. Its specificity is unknown. This sample was included in a study of graft-versus-host responses after intestinal transplantation. About the research overall: Anti-thymocyte globulin induction was given to all recipients, followed by tacrolimus and steroids for roughly three years. Study outcomes and limitations: There were GvH clones found in recipient marrow, and some of them appeared first in ileum or blood. Within allografts, high graft-versus-host to host-versus-graft clonal ratios were seen among patients with graft-donor T cell macrochimerism.

Method: immunoSEQ multiplex PCR; TCRdb's copy keeps in-frame clones and lacks some. This sample has 80,000 to 95,000 clones, with about 93% found just once. Trimming cost V 3 bases and J 2 bases, with 11 bases left between them. The germline gives CDR1 MDHEN, CDR2 SYDVKM. CDR3 length: 15 residues. The sequence was collected from a human donor who received an intestinal transplant. Sample: unstimulated CD8+ T cells sorted from spleen or lymph node cells, taken before intestinal transplant. The chain carries TRBV28 and TRBJ2-1; possible D gene TRBD1, 5 bases. The CDR3 DNA follows: TGTGCCAGCAGTTTTCAGGGAATCGCCTACAATGAGCAGTTCTTC. It translates to CASSFQGIAYNEQFF. The whole variable domain, filled in from reference TRBV28 and TRBJ2-1, reads DVKVTQSSRYLVKRTGEKVFLECVQDMDHENMFWYRQDPGLGLRLIYFSYDVKMKEKGDIPEGYSVSREKKERFSLILESASTNQTSMYLCASSFQGIAYNEQFFGPGTRLTVL.